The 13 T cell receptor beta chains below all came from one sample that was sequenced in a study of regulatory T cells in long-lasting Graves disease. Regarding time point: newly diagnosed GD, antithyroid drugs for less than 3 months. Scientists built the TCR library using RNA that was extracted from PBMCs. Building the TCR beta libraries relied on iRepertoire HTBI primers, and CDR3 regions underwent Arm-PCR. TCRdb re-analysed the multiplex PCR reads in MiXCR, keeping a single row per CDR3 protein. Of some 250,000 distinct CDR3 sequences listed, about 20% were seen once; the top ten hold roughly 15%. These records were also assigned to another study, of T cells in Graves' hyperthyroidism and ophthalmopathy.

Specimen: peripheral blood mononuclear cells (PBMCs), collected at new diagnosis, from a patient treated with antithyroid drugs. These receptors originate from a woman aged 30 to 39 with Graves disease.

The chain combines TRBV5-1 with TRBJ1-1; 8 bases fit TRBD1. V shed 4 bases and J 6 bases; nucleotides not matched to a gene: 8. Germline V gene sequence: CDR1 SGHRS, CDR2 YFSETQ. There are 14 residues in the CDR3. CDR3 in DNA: TGCGCCAGCAGCCGGACAGGGTCTACGGCTGAAGCTTTCTTT. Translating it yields CASSRTGSTAEAFF.

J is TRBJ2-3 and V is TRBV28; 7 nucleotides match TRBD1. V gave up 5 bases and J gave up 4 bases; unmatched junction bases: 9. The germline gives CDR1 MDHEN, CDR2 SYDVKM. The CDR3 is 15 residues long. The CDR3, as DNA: TGTGCCAGCAGTATGACAGGGAAGGGAGCAGATACGCAGTATTTT. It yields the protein CASSMTGKGADTQYF.

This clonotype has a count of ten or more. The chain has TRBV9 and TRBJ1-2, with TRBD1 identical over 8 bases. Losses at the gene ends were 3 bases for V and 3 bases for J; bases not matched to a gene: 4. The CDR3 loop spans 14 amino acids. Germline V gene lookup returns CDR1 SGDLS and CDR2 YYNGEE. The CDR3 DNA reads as TGTGCCAGCAGCGGGCGACAGGGGCACTATGGCTACACCTTC. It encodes CASSGRQGHYGYTF. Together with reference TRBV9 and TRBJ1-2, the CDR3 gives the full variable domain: DSGVTQTPKHLITATGQRVTLRCSPRSGDLSVYWYQQSLDQGLQFLIQYYNGEERAKGNILERFSAQQFPDLHSELNLSSLELGDSALYFCASSGRQGHYGYTFGSGTRLTVV.

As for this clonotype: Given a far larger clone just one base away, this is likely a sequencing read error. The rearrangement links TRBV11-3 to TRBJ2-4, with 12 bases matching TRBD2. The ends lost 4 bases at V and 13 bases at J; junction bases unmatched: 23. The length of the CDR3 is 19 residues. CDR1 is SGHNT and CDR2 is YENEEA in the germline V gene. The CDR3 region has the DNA TGTGCCAGCAGCTCACTAGCGGGGGGCGGATTAGGTTCCTACAATGAGCAGTACTTC. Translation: CASSSLAGGGLGSYNEQYF.

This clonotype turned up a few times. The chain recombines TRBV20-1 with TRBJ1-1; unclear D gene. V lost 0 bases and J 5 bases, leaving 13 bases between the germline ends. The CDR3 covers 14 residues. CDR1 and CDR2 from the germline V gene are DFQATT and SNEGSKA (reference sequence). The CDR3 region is CSAREGTVVTEAFF. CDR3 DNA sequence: TGCAGTGCTAGAGAAGGTACAGTTGTAACTGAAGCTTTCTTT.

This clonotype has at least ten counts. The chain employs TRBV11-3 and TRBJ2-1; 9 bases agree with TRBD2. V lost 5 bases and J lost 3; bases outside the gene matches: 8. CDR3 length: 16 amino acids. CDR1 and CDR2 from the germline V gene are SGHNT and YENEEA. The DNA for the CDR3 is TGTGCCAGCAGCCTCTTTAGCGGGGGCCACTACAATGAGCAGTTCTTC. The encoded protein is CASSLFSGGHYNEQFF.

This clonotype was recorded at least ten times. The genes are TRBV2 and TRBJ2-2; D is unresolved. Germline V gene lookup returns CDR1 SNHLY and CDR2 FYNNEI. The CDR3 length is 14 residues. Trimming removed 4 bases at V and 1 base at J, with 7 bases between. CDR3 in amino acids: CASSVRGNTGELFF. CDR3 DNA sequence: TGTGCCAGCAGTGTACGCGGGAACACCGGGGAGCTGTTTTTT.

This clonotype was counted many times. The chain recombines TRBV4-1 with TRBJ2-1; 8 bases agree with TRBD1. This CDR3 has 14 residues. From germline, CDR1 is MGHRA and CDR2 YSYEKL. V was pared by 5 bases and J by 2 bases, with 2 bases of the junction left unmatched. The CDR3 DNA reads TGCGCCAGCAGCGACAGGGGTACCTACAATGAGCAGTTCTTC. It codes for CASSDRGTYNEQFF.

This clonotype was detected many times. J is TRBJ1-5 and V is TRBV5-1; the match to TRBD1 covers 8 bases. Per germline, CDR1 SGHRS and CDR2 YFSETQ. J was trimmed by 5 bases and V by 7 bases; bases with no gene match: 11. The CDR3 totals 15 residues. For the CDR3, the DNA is TGCGCCAGCTCCTACACAGGGGGGGAACATCAGCCCCAGCATTTT. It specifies CASSYTGGEHQPQHF.

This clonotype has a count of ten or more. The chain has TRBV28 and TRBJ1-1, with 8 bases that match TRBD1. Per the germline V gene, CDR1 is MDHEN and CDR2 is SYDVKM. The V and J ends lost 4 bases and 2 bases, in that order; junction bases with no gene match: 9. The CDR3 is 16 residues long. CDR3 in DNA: TGTGCCAGCAGTTCGACAGGGGACCCGAAAAACACTGAAGCTTTCTTT. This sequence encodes CASSSTGDPKNTEAFF.

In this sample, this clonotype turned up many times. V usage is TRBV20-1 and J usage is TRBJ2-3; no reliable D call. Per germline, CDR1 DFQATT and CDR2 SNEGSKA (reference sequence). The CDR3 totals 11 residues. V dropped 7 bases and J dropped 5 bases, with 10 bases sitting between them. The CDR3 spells CSGWAGDTQYF. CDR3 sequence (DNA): TGCAGTGGTTGGGCCGGAGATACGCAGTATTTT.

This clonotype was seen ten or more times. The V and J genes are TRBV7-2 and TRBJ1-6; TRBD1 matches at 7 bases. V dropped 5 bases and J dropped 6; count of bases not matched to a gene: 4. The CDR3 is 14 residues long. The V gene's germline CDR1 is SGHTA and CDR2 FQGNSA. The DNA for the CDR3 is TGTGCCAGCAGCAATCGGGACAGTAATTCACCCCTCCACTTT. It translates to CASSNRDSNSPLHF.

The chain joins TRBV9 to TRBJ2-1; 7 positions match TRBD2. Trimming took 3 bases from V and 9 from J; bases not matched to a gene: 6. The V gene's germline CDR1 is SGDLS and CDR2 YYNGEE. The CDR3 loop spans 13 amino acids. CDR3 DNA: TGTGCCAGCAGCGCCCAATGGGGGGGTGAGCAGTTCTTC. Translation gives CASSAQWGGEQFF. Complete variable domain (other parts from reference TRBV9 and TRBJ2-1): DSGVTQTPKHLITATGQRVTLRCSPRSGDLSVYWYQQSLDQGLQFLIQYYNGEERAKGNILERFSAQQFPDLHSELNLSSLELGDSALYFCASSAQWGGEQFFGPGTRLTVL.